This T cell receptor (beta chain) was retrieved from a study of cytotoxic CD8 clonotypes in ibrutinib-treated CLL. Background on the study: Response samples were taken after a median of about 11 months on treatment, range 6 to 36.

Libraries were prepared by immunoSEQ multiplex PCR; TCRdb keeps only in-frame clonotypes and omits some of them. Of some 120,000 clones in the sample, about 85% were seen once. As for this clone: The target antigen is unknown.

The study, taken as a whole, reports: The study found public clonotypes uncommon, contracting or stable on treatment. Clonality was higher at ibrutinib response and returned toward baseline at progression.

The CDR3 has 14 residues. V lost 4 bases, J lost 7 bases, and 7 bases stayed unmatched. The germline gives CDR1 MNHNS, CDR2 SASEGT. Sequenced here: PBMCs, sampled after 24 months of ibrutinib treatment. The chain joins TRBV6-1 to TRBJ1-1; 9 bases are shared with TRBD1. This receptor was taken from a human donor with chronic lymphocytic leukemia. As DNA, the CDR3 is TGTGCCAGCAGTGCGGGACAGGGACTTTTTGAAGCTTTCTTT. Translated: CASSAGQGLFEAFF.